These T cell receptor beta chains were read from a single sample in a study of blood T cell repertoires in COVID-19. Method: immunoSEQ multiplex PCR; TCRdb's copy keeps in-frame clones and lacks some. The sample shows roughly 250,000 clones, 81% of them seen only once. Sequencing used peripheral blood. These receptors all stem from a woman aged 55-75 years with active or convalescent COVID-19. The CDR3 runs from the conserved cysteine through the conserved F or W.

cdr3_aa	v_call	j_call
CASSLASGETGELFF	TRBV5-1	TRBJ2-2
CASSQDLGQGEKLFF	TRBV3-1/TRBV3-2	TRBJ1-4
CAIPKLGNEAFF	TRBV11-2	TRBJ1-1
CASSRTGSNEKLFF	TRBV3-1/TRBV3-2	TRBJ1-4
CASSQGSSYNEQFF	TRBV27	TRBJ2-1
CASSQDPRGPQTQYF	TRBV14	TRBJ2-5
CASSLVETSSKEQYF	TRBV7-9	TRBJ2-7
CASSIARDSSYNEQFF	TRBV19	TRBJ2-1
CATSRDRETQYF	TRBV15	TRBJ2-5
CASSLIWTGGTEAFF	TRBV5-6	TRBJ1-1
CATSNLGQGLLPNYGYTF	TRBV15	TRBJ1-2
CASSSGTSGGTDTQYF	TRBV7-9	TRBJ2-3
CASSQDPHTDTQYF	TRBV4-2	TRBJ2-3
CASSPSRGSSYNEQFF	TRBV3-1/TRBV3-2	TRBJ2-1
CASSLIGGRNNEQFF	TRBV5-4	TRBJ2-1
CASSQVGLAGANTDTQYF	TRBV14	TRBJ2-3
CQVGAGELFF	TRBV10-3	TRBJ2-2
CASSFAGTGGTNEQFF	TRBV27	TRBJ2-1
CASSAGLATHEQYF	TRBV5-4	TRBJ2-7
CAGGTGGQPQHF	TRBV12-3/TRBV12-4	TRBJ1-5
CASSQGRGLGEQFF	TRBV4-1	TRBJ2-1
CASSEGSRGIGTQYF	TRBV6-1	TRBJ2-5
CASSFGLAGTDTQYF	TRBV5-8	TRBJ2-3
CASSLGQSNQPQHF	TRBV7-8	TRBJ1-5